The TCR beta chain described here comes from a study of vaccination effects on CD4 cells after COVID-19. Expansion of antigen-specific CD4+ T cells with viral peptide pools was carried out by the ViraFEST assay before sequencing. Following a roughly ten-day culture, CD4+ T cells were purified. Nucleocapsid antibodies were negative in the vaccine recipients, who had never had SARS-CoV-2 infection. The CDR3 covers 15 residues. The V and J ends lost 3 bases and 5 bases respectively, with 16 bases between them. Germline V gene sequence: CDR1 LNHDA, CDR2 SQIVND (reference sequence). This clone was recorded once. Its antigen is unidentified. Clones were read by immunoSEQ multiplex PCR, and TCRdb kept only the in-frame ones, dropping some. In the table there are tens of thousands of clones, about four fifths of which are singletons.

Sequenced material: CD4+ T cells from PBMCs cultured with HCoV-NL63 spike peptides, taken before COVID-19 vaccination. The rearrangement links TRBV19 to TRBJ2-5; either TRBD1 or TRBD2 may fit D (5 bases each). The sequence derives from a human donor who received a COVID-19 vaccine. As DNA, the CDR3 is TGTGCCAGTAGTATGCGGCAGGGAGTTCGGGAGACCCAGTACTTC. It encodes CASSMRQGVRETQYF.